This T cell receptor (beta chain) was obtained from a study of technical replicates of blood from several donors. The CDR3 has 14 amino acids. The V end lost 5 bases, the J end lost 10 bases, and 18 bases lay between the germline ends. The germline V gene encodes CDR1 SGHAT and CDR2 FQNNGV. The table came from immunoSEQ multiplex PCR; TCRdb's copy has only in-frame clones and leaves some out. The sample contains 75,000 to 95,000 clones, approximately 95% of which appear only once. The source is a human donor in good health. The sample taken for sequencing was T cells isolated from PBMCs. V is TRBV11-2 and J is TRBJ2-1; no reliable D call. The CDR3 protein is CASSPALLRLEQFF. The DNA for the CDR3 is TGTGCCAGCAGCCCCGCGCTTCTCCGTCTCGAGCAGTTCTTC.